This T cell receptor beta chain comes out of a study of control samples from healthy donors and cancer patients. CDR1 is LGHDT and CDR2 is YNNKEL in the germline V gene (reference sequence). CDR3 length: 14 residues. V lost 3 bases, J lost 5 bases, and 6 bases stayed unmatched. Here immunoSEQ multiplex PCR was the method, and the copy in TCRdb shows in-frame clones only, minus some. The sample lists 95,000 to 150,000 clones; 85% to 95% were seen once. The sample comprised PBMCs. This rearrangement joins TRBV3-1 (or the pseudogene TRBV3-2) to TRBJ1-1, with 7 bases lining up with TRBD1. The TCR comes from an older man with head and neck cancer. The CDR3: CASSQTGKNTEAFF. The CDR3 DNA sequence: TGTGCCAGCAGCCAGACAGGGAAGAATACTGAAGCTTTCTTT.